These 19 T cell receptor beta chains were all obtained from the same sample, sequenced in a study of blood T cell repertoires in COVID-19. Repertoires were generated with immunoSEQ multiplex PCR, while TCRdb's copy carries only in-frame clones and drops some. The table lists 20,000 to 25,000 clones, around 82% of them singletons. Sample: peripheral blood. These TCRs come from a man in his sixties with active COVID-19.

The genes are TRBV4-3 and TRBJ2-1; 8 positions match TRBD1. With 1 base clipped from V and 7 bases from J, the junction kept 6 bases outside the gene matches. The CDR3 consists of 15 residues. The germline V gene has CDR1 LGHNA and CDR2 YSLEER. The CDR3: CASSQARTGRNEQFF. The CDR3 nucleotides read TGCGCCAGCAGCCAAGCCCGGACAGGGCGGAATGAGCAGTTCTTC.

The rearrangement uses TRBV9 and TRBJ1-2; D is undetermined. In germline, CDR1 is SGDLS, CDR2 YYNGEE. The CDR3 has 15 residues. Between the trimmed V and J ends, which lost 3 bases and 4 bases, there was a span of 16 bases. The DNA for the CDR3 is TGTGCCAGCAGCGAAGGGTGGGCGGGTGTCTATGGCTACACCTTC. Its protein is CASSEGWAGVYGYTF.

CDR3 DNA: TGTGCCTCCCGGGGCACAGATACGCAGTATTTT. It is translated as CASRGTDTQYF. The V and J genes are TRBV6-5 and TRBJ2-3; D gene uncertain. The CDR3 has 11 amino acids. CDR1 is MNHEY, CDR2 SVGAGI, per germline. The V and J ends lost 11 bases and 1 base respectively, with 7 bases between them.

The chain couples TRBV4-1 to TRBJ2-7; the match to TRBD1 covers 9 bases. The trim removed 4 bases at V and 7 bases at J, leaving 8 bases unmatched. Germline CDR1 reads MGHRA; CDR2 reads YSYEKL. The CDR3 sequence is 14 residues long. CDR3 in amino acids: CASSPGQGFGEQYF. The CDR3 DNA is TGCGCCAGCAGCCCGGGACAGGGATTCGGGGAGCAGTACTTC.

This chain connects TRBV7-6 to TRBJ2-3; 11 positions match TRBD2. Germline CDR1 is SGHVS and CDR2 is FNYEAQ. V lost 5 bases to trimming and J lost 2 bases; unmatched junction nucleotides: 6. The CDR3 contains 16 residues. CDR3: CASSVLAGGSTDTQYF. Written as DNA, the CDR3 is TGTGCCAGCAGCGTTCTAGCGGGGGGCTCCACAGATACGCAGTATTTT.

V usage is TRBV24-1 and J usage is TRBJ1-5; 8 bases match TRBD1. CDR1 and CDR2 from the germline V gene are KGHDR and SFDVKD. With V trimmed by 5 bases and J by 5 bases, 1 base remained unmatched. This CDR3 is built from 13 residues. Written as DNA, the CDR3 is TGTGCCACCAGTGTGACAGGGGATCAGCCCCAGCATTTT. Its protein is CATSVTGDQPQHF.

The chain recombines TRBV6-1 with TRBJ2-7, with D tentatively TRBD1 (6 bases). With 4 bases removed from V and 0 bases from J, the gap between germline ends came to 16 bases. Germline CDR1 and CDR2: MNHNS and SASEGT. This CDR3 has 16 residues. Here the CDR3 reads CASSGQGTRPSYEQYF. The CDR3 DNA follows: TGTGCCAGCAGTGGGCAGGGGACCCGACCCTCCTACGAGCAGTACTTC.

This clone was seen just once. V usage is TRBV5-1 and J usage is TRBJ2-1; TRBD1 might be the D (6 bases). The V gene lost 5 bases and the J gene lost 0 bases, with 12 bases spanning the gap. Germline V gene sequence: CDR1 SGHRS, CDR2 YFSETQ. The CDR3 covers 15 residues. DNA of the CDR3: TGCGCCAGCAGATACAGGGAACTCTCCTACAATGAGCAGTTCTTC. This gives the protein CASRYRELSYNEQFF.

V and J are TRBV7-9 and TRBJ1-6; 7 bases agree with TRBD1. The CDR3 is 14 amino acids. CDR1 and CDR2 from the germline V gene are SEHNR and FQNEAQ (reference sequence). V dropped 3 bases and J dropped 9; count of bases not matched to a gene: 5. CDR3 residues: CASSFRDRGSPLHF. The CDR3 DNA reads as TGTGCCAGCAGCTTCCGGGACAGAGGTTCACCCCTCCACTTT.

The chain uses TRBV28 and TRBJ2-1; 7 bases are a match to TRBD2. Germline trimming cut 6 bases from V and 5 bases from J; bases unmatched to any gene: 7. The CDR3 consists of 14 residues. CDR1 and CDR2 from the germline V gene are MDHEN and SYDVKM. The CDR3, as DNA: TGTGCCAGCAGCGGGGGGAGTGCAGACAATGAGCAGTTCTTC. This sequence encodes CASSGGSADNEQFF.

The chain is built from TRBV7-3 and TRBJ2-1; 8 nucleotides match TRBD1. Germline assignment: CDR1 SGHTA and CDR2 FQGTGA. V dropped 6 bases and J dropped 9; count of bases not matched to a gene: 7. This CDR3 has 13 residues. The CDR3 here is CASSYGQGTEQFF. The CDR3, as DNA: TGTGCCAGCAGTTACGGACAGGGCACTGAGCAGTTCTTC.

In its sample, this clone was seen once. This chain joins TRBV19 and TRBJ1-1; 7 nucleotides align to TRBD1. CDR1 is LNHDA and CDR2 is SQIVND in the germline V gene (reference sequence). The CDR3 loop spans 14 amino acids. V trimming: 6 bases; J trimming: 5 bases; junction bases outside the gene matches: 9. CDR3 sequence (DNA): TGTGCCAGTAGCCGGGACAGCCAGGGGACTGAAGCTTTCTTT. Its protein is CASSRDSQGTEAFF. Variable domain in full (rest from reference TRBV19 and TRBJ1-1): DGGITQSPKYLFRKEGQNVTLSCEQNLNHDAMYWYRQDPGQGLRLIYYSQIVNDFQKGDIAEGYSVSREKKESFPLTVTSAQKNPTAFYLCASSRDSQGTEAFFGQGTRLTVV.

The chain uses TRBV27 and TRBJ2-7; possibly TRBD1 for D (7 bases). The ends were cut back, 6 bases at V and 5 bases at J, with 14 bases in the middle. The CDR3 has 13 amino acids. Germline loops: CDR1 MNHEY, CDR2 SMNVEV (reference sequence). The CDR3 protein is CASRGQGGHEQYF. As DNA, the CDR3 is TGTGCCAGCAGAGGGCAGGGGGGCCACGAGCAGTACTTC.

This clone has just one count. The chain joins TRBV5-1 to TRBJ1-5; D is possibly TRBD1 (6 bases). CDR3 length equals 14 residues. Germline V gene lookup returns CDR1 SGHRS and CDR2 YFSETQ. V shed 4 bases and J shed 3 bases, with 11 bases lying between them. CDR3 sequence reads: CASSPDSLNQPQHF. DNA for the CDR3: TGCGCCAGCAGCCCGGACAGCCTCAATCAGCCCCAGCATTTT.

The chain uses TRBV18 and TRBJ2-7; TRBD1 aligns across 7 bases. Germline loops: CDR1 KGHSH, CDR2 LQKENI. V shed 0 bases, J shed 9 bases, and the junction held 2 bases outside the gene matches. The CDR3 consists of 12 residues. CDR3 nucleotides: TGTGCCAGCTCACCACCCACAGGGGTGCAGTACTTC. Amino acids: CASSPPTGVQYF.

The J gene is TRBJ2-5, the V gene TRBV19; 7 positions match TRBD1. In germline, CDR1 is LNHDA, CDR2 SQIVND (reference sequence). V was pared by 5 bases and J by 4 bases, with 7 bases of the junction left unmatched. The CDR3 spans 14 residues. CDR3 nucleotide sequence: TGTGCCAGTAGTTACAGGGGAGCAGGAGAGACCCAGTACTTC. Its translation is CASSYRGAGETQYF.

There are many counts of this clone. J is TRBJ2-1 and V is TRBV10-1, with a possible D match to TRBD1 (6 bases). The CDR3 runs 15 residues. Trimming stripped 4 bases from V and 0 bases from J, with 10 bases between. The germline V gene encodes CDR1 WNHNN and CDR2 SYGVQD (reference sequence). CDR3 DNA: TGCGCCAGCAGTGCAGGGGTGAGCTCCTACAATGAGCAGTTCTTC. Amino acid sequence: CASSAGVSSYNEQFF.

The V gene is TRBV15, the J gene TRBJ1-5; possibly TRBD1 for D (6 bases). V was shortened by 2 bases and J by 5 bases, with 10 bases between the two germline ends. Germline CDR1 LNHNV, CDR2 YYDKDF (reference sequence). CDR3 length: 14 amino acids. The DNA of the CDR3 is TGTGCCACCAGCAGAACTACAGGGTATCAGCCCCAGCATTTT. This gives the protein CATSRTTGYQPQHF.

Points on this clone: A read error may produce the germline difference seen at one junction end. The chain links TRBV7-7 to TRBJ2-3; 9 bases match TRBD1. This CDR3 comprises 15 residues. Germline CDR1 SSHAT, CDR2 FNYEAQ (reference sequence). DNA for the CDR3: TGTGCTAGCAGCCCGGGACAGGGAAGAACAGATACGCAGTATTTT. Protein sequence: CASSPGQGRTDTQYF.